What follows is one T cell receptor beta chain and its context. Its antigen is unknown. The data originate from a study of beta chain features in type 1 diabetes. Expressed TCRB transcripts were sequenced after all isolated RNA was converted to cDNA. Sequencing used immunoSEQ multiplex PCR; TCRdb keeps in-frame clones, though not all of them. The table has 20,000 to 30,000 clones, about 52% seen once; the top ten hold 0.3% to 0.35%. Sorting with CD45RO/CCR7/CD25/CD127/CD95/CD27 yielded naive, central memory, regulatory and stem-like memory CD4+ cells. Regarding the study as a whole: Shorter TCRB CDR3s, moderately but significantly so, marked every one of the four CD4+ subsets in Type 1 diabetes patients. A possible short-template PCR bias applies equally to patients and controls. For patients, the naive, central memory and Treg TCRB repertoires appeared more alike than for healthy donors.

The sample consisted of stem cell memory CD4+ T cells from blood. The clonotype originates from a young man with type 1 diabetes.

CDR3 protein: CASSDRDRGFVGYTF. DNA of the CDR3: TGTGCCAGCAGTGACCGGGACAGGGGTTTTGTTGGCTACACCTTC. The chain joins TRBV2 to TRBJ1-2, with TRBD1 matching 10 bases. V shed 3 bases and J 7 bases; nucleotides not matched to a gene: 8. The CDR3 extends over 15 amino acids. Germline lookup yields CDR1 SNHLY and CDR2 FYNNEI. Complete variable domain (other parts from reference TRBV2 and TRBJ1-2): EPEVTQTPSHQVTQMGQEVILRCVPISNHLYFYWYRQILGQKVEFLVSFYNNEISEKSEIFDDQFSVERPDGSNFTLKIRSTKLEDSAMYFCASSDRDRGFVGYTFGSGTRLTVV.